The 4 T cell receptor beta chains reported below all come from one sample, sequenced in a study of T cell repertoires in cytomegalovirus infection (dated by TCRdb to the late 2010s). For sequencing, an Illumina HiSeq 1500 was employed. The raw public data were reprocessed by TCRdb itself: fastp quality trimming at Q25, MiXCR clonotype calling, in-frame beta chains only. Rows matching on CDR3 protein sequence are summarized as one entry with the most common DNA and genes. The sample data list hundreds of thousands of distinct CDR3 sequences, and 24% of these were observed just once. The ten largest clones take up approximately 8.2% of the sample. The sequenced material came from CD8+ T cells from PBMCs. All receptors derive from a human donor in good health (CMV status not recorded). Some clones in this sample may be carry-over from other donors' samples.

V usage is TRBV6-4 and J usage is TRBJ2-5; TRBD2 agrees at 11 bases. Trimming cost V 0 bases and J 6 bases; bases outside gene matches: 12. The CDR3 loop spans 18 amino acids. Germline lookup yields CDR1 MRHNA and CDR2 SNTAGT. CDR3 loop: CASSDSNAQTSGEKTQYF. The CDR3 DNA is TGTGCCAGCAGTGACTCGAACGCCCAGACTAGCGGGGAGAAGACCCAGTACTTC.

This chain connects TRBV6-5 to TRBJ1-2; a possible D gene is TRBD1 (5 bases). The V and J ends lost 6 bases and 2 bases respectively, with 16 bases between them. The CDR3 covers 15 residues. The germline gives CDR1 MNHEY, CDR2 SVGAGI. The chain's CDR3 is CASRSGLDRNYGYTF. For the CDR3, the DNA is TGTGCCAGCAGATCAGGGTTAGACCGGAACTATGGCTACACCTTC.

The chain couples TRBV6-5 to TRBJ1-1, with D unclear. Germline loops: CDR1 MNHEY, CDR2 SVGAGI. Trimming left V 0 bases short and J 3 bases short, with 8 bases between. The CDR3 spans 14 residues. The CDR3 DNA follows: TGTGCCAGCAGTTACTCACGTCCGGACACTGAAGCTTTCTTT. It yields the protein CASSYSRPDTEAFF.

This clonotype has ten or more counts. This sequence joins TRBV6-2 or TRBV6-3 and TRBJ1-2; D remains ambiguous. Germline values: CDR1 MNHEY, CDR2 SVGEGT. Trimming shortened V by 6 bases and J by 5 bases, and 22 bases separated the two germline ends. CDR3 length: 16 residues. For the CDR3, the DNA is TGTGCCAGCAGCACGGCTGAGGAAGGGTTAGGATATGGCTACACCTTC. It yields the protein CASSTAEEGLGYGYTF.